Shown below are 6 T cell receptor beta chains from a single sample sequenced in a study of PD-1 blockade in classical Hodgkin lymphoma. Produced via immunoSEQ multiplex PCR; TCRdb's table is partial and in-frame only. In the table there are 66,000 or so clones, 71% of which are singletons. No patient escaped relapse after autologous stem cell transplantation, and brentuximab vedotin exposure varied. Specimen: peripheral blood mononuclear cells (PBMCs), collected before the second cycle of nivolumab. The source of these receptors is a human donor with classical Hodgkin lymphoma.

The CDR3 region has the DNA TGTGCCAGCAGTTTTGGTACAGGCTACAATGAGCAGTTCTTC. Translation: CASSFGTGYNEQFF. J is TRBJ2-1 and V is TRBV27; TRBD1 might be the D (5 bases). There are 14 residues in the CDR3. V was clipped by 3 bases and J by 3 bases, with 9 bases between them. CDR1 is MNHEY and CDR2 is SMNVEV in the germline V gene (reference sequence).

The rearrangement links TRBV29-1 to TRBJ2-7; no reliable D call. This CDR3 is built from 11 residues. Per germline, CDR1 SQVTM and CDR2 ANQGSEA. V was pared by 7 bases and J by 3 bases, with 10 bases between. The CDR3 DNA reads TGCAGCGCTGGATCTATCTACGAGCAGTACTTC. Translated: CSAGSIYEQYF.

This clone was observed a handful of times. The chain recombines TRBV6-6 with TRBJ2-1; possibly TRBD1 or TRBD2 for D (5 bases each). V was cut by 6 bases and J by 10 bases, with 13 bases left in between. Germline CDR1 and CDR2: MNHNY and SVGAGI (reference sequence). The CDR3 sequence is 12 residues long. The CDR3 DNA is TGTGCCAGCAGAACCGGGGCCACCGAGCAGTTCTTC. The encoded protein is CASRTGATEQFF.

The chain uses TRBV12-5 and TRBJ2-1; 7 nucleotides align to TRBD1. This CDR3 spans 15 amino acids. Looked up from germline, CDR1 is LGHNT and CDR2 is FRNRAP. With V trimmed by 5 bases and J by 2 bases, 6 bases remained unmatched. For the CDR3, the DNA is TGTGCTAGTGGTCTCGCCGGGACAGCCTACAATGAGCAGTTCTTC. Encoded protein: CASGLAGTAYNEQFF.

The chain links TRBV19 to TRBJ1-6; D unclear. In germline, CDR1 is LNHDA, CDR2 SQIVND (reference sequence). V was trimmed by 0 bases and J by 9 bases, leaving 12 bases between them. The CDR3 totals 15 residues. The CDR3 reads CASSIDGDGVSPLHF. The CDR3 DNA sequence: TGTGCCAGTAGTATAGACGGCGATGGCGTTTCACCCCTCCACTTT.

The chain carries TRBV11-2 and TRBJ2-7, with D perhaps TRBD1 (6 bases). This CDR3 contains 15 residues. CDR1 and CDR2 (germline): SGHAT, FQNNGV. V gave up 3 bases and J gave up 0 bases, with 12 bases separating them. The CDR3 nucleotides read TGTGCCAGCAGCTTTTGGGGGCCCGTCTCCTACGAGCAGTACTTC. Translating gives CASSFWGPVSYEQYF. Complete variable domain (other parts from reference TRBV11-2 and TRBJ2-7): EAGVAQSPRYKIIEKRQSVAFWCNPISGHATLYWYQQILGQGPKLLIQFQNNGVVDDSQLPKDRFSAERLKGVDSTLKIQPAKLEDSAVYLCASSFWGPVSYEQYFGPGTRLTVT.